This record concerns one T cell receptor (beta chain) sequence. The antigen is undetermined. 60 Vbeta and 13 Jbeta primers were used in PCR. Data came from immunoSEQ multiplex PCR; TCRdb stores just in-frame clones and leaves some out. The repertoire consists of some 150,000 clones, with around 67% occurring once and the leading ten covering approximately 4.3%. This sample is part of a study of cytomegalovirus exposure and HLA in healthy donors. The study's findings and limits: According to the study, around 150 TCR beta chains were cytomegalovirus-associated.

In germline, CDR1 is WSHSY, CDR2 SAAADI. The CDR3 loop spans 13 amino acids. The ends were cut back, 6 bases at V and 1 base at J, with 9 bases in the middle. The specimen sequenced was PBMCs. The TCR originated in a man younger than 35 in good health and CMV-seropositive. The chain recombines TRBV10-2 with TRBJ1-1, with D perhaps matching TRBD1 (6 bases). CDR3 residues: CASRDSANTEAFF. Here the CDR3 DNA reads TGCGCCAGCAGGGACAGCGCGAACACTGAAGCTTTCTTT.